This passage covers 7 T cell receptor beta chains from one sample sequenced in a study of CD8 T cells in Susac syndrome. RNA was extracted with the RNeasy kit, and a quantity of roughly 0.45 to 1 ug was reverse transcribed using random hexamers. TCRdb passed the immunoSEQ multiplex PCR reads through MiXCR, listing each CDR3 protein once. The sample yields approximately 190,000 distinct CDR3 sequences, around 95% seen once. Sequencing was carried out using CD4+ T cells from PBMCs. These receptor sequences come from a human donor with Susac syndrome.

The chain is built from TRBV30 and TRBJ2-1; unclear D gene. The germline V and J ends were trimmed by 1 base and 9 bases, with 13 bases remaining between them. Germline V gene lookup returns CDR1 GTSNPN and CDR2 SVGIG (reference sequence). There are 13 residues in the CDR3. The CDR3 loop is CAWSGTLSGEQFF. The DNA for the CDR3 is TGTGCCTGGAGTGGGACCCTGAGTGGTGAGCAGTTCTTC.

V usage is TRBV9 and J usage is TRBJ2-5; no definite D call. Germline V lookup: CDR1 SGDLS, CDR2 YYNGEE. This CDR3 region has 12 residues. The V gene lost 4 bases and the J gene lost 2 bases, with 6 bases spanning the gap. The CDR3 region has the DNA TGTGCCAGCAGCCCCCATCAAGAGACCCAGTACTTC. Translated: CASSPHQETQYF.

The genes are TRBV18 and TRBJ2-7; 10 bases fit TRBD1. The CDR3 length is 16 residues. V lost 6 bases, J lost 5 bases, and 13 bases stayed unmatched. Germline assignment: CDR1 KGHSH and CDR2 LQKENI. Here the CDR3 reads CASSAGQGQGRNEQYF. The CDR3 coding sequence is TGTGCCAGCTCCGCCGGCCAGGGACAGGGGAGGAACGAGCAGTACTTC.

The CDR3 DNA reads TGTGCCAGCAGTTCCCGGGCCCGAGGGAACTATGGCTACACCTTC. Protein product: CASSSRARGNYGYTF. The gene calls are TRBV12-3 or TRBV12-4 and TRBJ1-2; D remains unclear. The V end was cut by 4 bases, the J end by 2 bases, with 14 bases between. This CDR3 is 15 amino acids long.

This clonotype was seen once. The J gene is TRBJ2-1, the V gene TRBV9; D remains ambiguous. This CDR3 spans 15 amino acids. The V end lost 4 bases, the J end lost 5 bases, and 16 bases lay between the germline ends. Germline V gene data show CDR1 as SGDLS and CDR2 as YYNGEE. This chain's CDR3 is CASSLTSGGHNEQFF. CDR3 coding DNA: TGTGCCAGCAGCCTTACCTCCGGCGGCCACAATGAGCAGTTCTTC.

The gene calls are TRBV6-1 and TRBJ2-2; D gene unclear. The CDR3 loop spans 14 amino acids. The V end lost 3 bases, the J end lost 1 base, and 6 bases lay between the germline ends. CDR1 MNHNS and CDR2 SASEGT come from the germline V gene. The CDR3 DNA reads as TGTGCCAGCAGTGACAGGAGGAACACCGGGGAGCTGTTTTTT. Amino acid sequence: CASSDRRNTGELFF.

V is TRBV5-6 and J is TRBJ2-5, with D possibly TRBD1 on 5 matching bases. Germline V gene lookup returns CDR1 SGHDT and CDR2 YYEEEE. V was cut by 4 bases and J by 5 bases, with 12 bases left in between. This CDR3 spans 13 amino acids. The CDR3 reads CASSGAGLETQYF. As DNA, the CDR3 is TGTGCCAGCAGCGGAGCAGGGTTGGAGACCCAGTACTTC. The complete variable domain, with remaining parts taken from reference TRBV5-6 and TRBJ2-5, reads DAGVTQSPTHLIKTRGQQVTLRCSPKSGHDTVSWYQQALGQGPQFIFQYYEEEERQRGNFPDRFSGHQFPNYSSELNVNALLLGDSALYLCASSGAGLETQYFGPGTRLLVL.